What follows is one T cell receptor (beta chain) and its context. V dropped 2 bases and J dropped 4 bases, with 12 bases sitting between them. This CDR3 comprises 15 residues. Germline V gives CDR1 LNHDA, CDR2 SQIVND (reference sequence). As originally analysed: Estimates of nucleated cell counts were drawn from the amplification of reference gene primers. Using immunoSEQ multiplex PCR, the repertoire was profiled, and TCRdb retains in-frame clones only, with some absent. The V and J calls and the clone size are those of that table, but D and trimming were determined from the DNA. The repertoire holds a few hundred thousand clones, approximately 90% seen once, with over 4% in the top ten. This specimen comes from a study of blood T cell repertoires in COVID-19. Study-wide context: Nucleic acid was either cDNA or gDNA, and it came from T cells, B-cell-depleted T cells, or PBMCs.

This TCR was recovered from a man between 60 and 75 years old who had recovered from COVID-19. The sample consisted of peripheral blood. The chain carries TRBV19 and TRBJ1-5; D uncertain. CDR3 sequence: CASSINRGRNQPQHF. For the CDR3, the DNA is TGTGCCAGTAGTATAAACCGGGGTCGTAATCAGCCCCAGCATTTT. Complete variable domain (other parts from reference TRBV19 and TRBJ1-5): DGGITQSPKYLFRKEGQNVTLSCEQNLNHDAMYWYRQDPGQGLRLIYYSQIVNDFQKGDIAEGYSVSREKKESFPLTVTSAQKNPTAFYLCASSINRGRNQPQHFGDGTRLSIL.